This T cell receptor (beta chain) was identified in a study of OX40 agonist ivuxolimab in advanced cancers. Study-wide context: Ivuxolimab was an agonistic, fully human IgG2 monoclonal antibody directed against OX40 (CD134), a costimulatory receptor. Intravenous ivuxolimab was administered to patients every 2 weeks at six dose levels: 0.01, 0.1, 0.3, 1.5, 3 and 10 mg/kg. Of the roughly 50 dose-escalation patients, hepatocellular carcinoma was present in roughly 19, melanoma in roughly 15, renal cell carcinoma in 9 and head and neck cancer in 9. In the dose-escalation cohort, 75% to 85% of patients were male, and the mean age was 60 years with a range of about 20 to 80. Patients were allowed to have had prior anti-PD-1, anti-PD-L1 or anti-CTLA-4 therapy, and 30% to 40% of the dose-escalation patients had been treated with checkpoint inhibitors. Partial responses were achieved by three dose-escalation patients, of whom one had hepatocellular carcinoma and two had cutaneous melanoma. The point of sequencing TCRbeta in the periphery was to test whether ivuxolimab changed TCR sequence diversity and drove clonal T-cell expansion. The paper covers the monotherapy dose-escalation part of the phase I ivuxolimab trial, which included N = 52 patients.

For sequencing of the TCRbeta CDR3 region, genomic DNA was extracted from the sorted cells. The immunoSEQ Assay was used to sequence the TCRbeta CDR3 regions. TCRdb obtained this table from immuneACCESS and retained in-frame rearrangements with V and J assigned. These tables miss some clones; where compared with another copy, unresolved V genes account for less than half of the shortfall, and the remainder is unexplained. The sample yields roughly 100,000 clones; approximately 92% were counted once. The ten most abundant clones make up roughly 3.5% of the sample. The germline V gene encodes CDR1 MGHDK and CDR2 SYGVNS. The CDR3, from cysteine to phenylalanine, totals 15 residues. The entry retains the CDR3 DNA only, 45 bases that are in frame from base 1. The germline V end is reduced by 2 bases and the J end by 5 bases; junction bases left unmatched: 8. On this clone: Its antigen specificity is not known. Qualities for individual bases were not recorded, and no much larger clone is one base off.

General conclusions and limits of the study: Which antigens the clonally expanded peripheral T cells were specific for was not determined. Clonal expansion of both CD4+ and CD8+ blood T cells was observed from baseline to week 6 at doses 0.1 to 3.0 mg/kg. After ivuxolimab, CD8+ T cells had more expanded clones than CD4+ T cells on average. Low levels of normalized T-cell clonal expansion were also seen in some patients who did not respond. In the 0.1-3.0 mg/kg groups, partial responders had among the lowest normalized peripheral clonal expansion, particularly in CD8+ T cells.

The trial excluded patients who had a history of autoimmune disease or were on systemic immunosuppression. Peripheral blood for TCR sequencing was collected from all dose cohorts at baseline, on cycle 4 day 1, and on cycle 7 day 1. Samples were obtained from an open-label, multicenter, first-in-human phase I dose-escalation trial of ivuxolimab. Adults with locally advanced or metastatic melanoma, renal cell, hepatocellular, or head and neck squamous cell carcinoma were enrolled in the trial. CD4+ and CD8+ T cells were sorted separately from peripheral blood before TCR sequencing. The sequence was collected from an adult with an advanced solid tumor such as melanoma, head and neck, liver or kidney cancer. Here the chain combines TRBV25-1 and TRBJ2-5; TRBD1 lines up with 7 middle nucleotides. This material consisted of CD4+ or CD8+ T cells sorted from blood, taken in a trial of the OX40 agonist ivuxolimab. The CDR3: CASSEILGGRETQYF. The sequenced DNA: TGTGCCAGCAGTGAAATATTAGGGGGCCGGGAGACCCAGTACTTC.